This record covers a single T cell receptor beta chain. The entry originates in a study of T cell repertoires in cytomegalovirus infection. Across the study: Public TCR beta signatures were indicative of both CMV infection and a matching HLA type.

A single record per CDR3 protein comes from TCRdb applying MiXCR to the reads. The table includes some 170,000 distinct CDR3 sequences, approximately 17% detected once. CDR1 and CDR2 from the germline V gene are MNHEY and SMNVEV (reference sequence). The CDR3 runs 16 residues. With 6 bases clipped from V and 0 bases from J, the junction kept 8 bases outside the gene matches. Sequencing used CD8+ T cells from PBMCs. The genes are TRBV27 and TRBJ2-1; TRBD2 aligns across 7 bases. This TCR was sampled from a human donor in good health (CMV status not recorded). Some clones in this sample may be carry-over from other donors' samples. The CDR3, as DNA: TGTGCCAGCAGCCTCACTGCGGGGGACTCCTACAATGAGCAGTTCTTC. It translates to CASSLTAGDSYNEQFF.